Each of the 24 T cell receptor beta chains below was sequenced from the same sample in a study of cytomegalovirus exposure and HLA in healthy donors. TCRdb's copy holds only in-frame clones and misses some; the assay was immunoSEQ multiplex PCR. Among around 300,000 clones listed, around 87% were seen once. The source material was PBMCs. These receptors were collected from a woman aged 25 to 39 in good health and CMV-seropositive.

This chain connects TRBV4-3 to TRBJ2-5; no clear D. Germline lookup yields CDR1 LGHNA and CDR2 YSLEER. Between the trimmed V and J ends, which lost 3 bases and 2 bases, there was a span of 7 bases. This CDR3 spans 13 amino acids. The CDR3 DNA reads TGCGCCAGCAGCCATGGACGACAAGAGACCCAGTACTTC. This codes for CASSHGRQETQYF.

The rearrangement links TRBV6-1 to TRBJ1-4, with D possibly TRBD1 on 5 matching bases. The CDR3 length is 19 residues. Trimming removed 2 bases from V and 1 base from J, with 20 bases in between. In germline, CDR1 is MNHNS, CDR2 SASEGT. The chain's CDR3 is CASSEWMVQGRRTNEKLFF. The CDR3 nucleotides read TGTGCCAGCAGTGAATGGATGGTGCAGGGAAGGAGAACTAATGAAAAACTGTTTTTT.

This clone was recorded only once. This chain connects TRBV5-1 to TRBJ2-5; 9 bases align to TRBD2. Germline lookup yields CDR1 SGHRS and CDR2 YFSETQ. V lost 4 bases, J lost 5 bases, and 15 bases stayed unmatched. The CDR3 runs to 17 residues. The CDR3 protein is CASSPGRMGLAGETQYF. CDR3 in DNA: TGCGCCAGCAGCCCCGGGCGGATGGGACTAGCAGGGGAGACCCAGTACTTC.

The chain uses TRBV7-2 and TRBJ1-5; 9 bases are a match to TRBD1. The CDR3 covers 14 residues. Germline assignment: CDR1 SGHTA and CDR2 FQGNSA. The junction had 4 bases not matched to a gene; V was cut back by 5 bases and J by 5 bases. CDR3 coding DNA: TGTGCCAGCAGCATTACAGGGGGCGATCAGCCCCAGCATTTT. This codes for CASSITGGDQPQHF.

The V gene is TRBV7-2, the J gene TRBJ2-7; no clear D gene. Trimming shortened V by 2 bases and J by 5 bases, and 7 bases separated the two germline ends. This CDR3 is built from 12 residues. CDR1 and CDR2 (germline): SGHTA, FQGNSA. The CDR3 spells CASSLSSNEQYF. DNA for the CDR3: TGTGCCAGCAGCTTATCCTCGAACGAGCAGTACTTC.

This chain uses TRBV7-6 with TRBJ2-7; 7 positions agree with TRBD2. The CDR3 runs 16 residues. Germline trimming cut 1 base from V and 3 bases from J; bases unmatched to any gene: 9. Germline lookup yields CDR1 SGHVS and CDR2 FNYEAQ. The CDR3 region has the DNA TGTGCCAGCAGCTTAGGGGGGGGGACCCCCGGCTACGAGCAGTACTTC. This encodes CASSLGGGTPGYEQYF.

The V gene is TRBV27, the J gene TRBJ1-1; 7 bases line up with TRBD1. The V gene's germline CDR1 is MNHEY and CDR2 SMNVEV (reference sequence). V trimming: 1 base; J trimming: 5 bases; junction bases outside the gene matches: 7. The CDR3 extends over 15 amino acids. The CDR3 nucleotides read TGTGCCAGCAGTTTATTCCCAGGGGGGTGGACTGAAGCTTTCTTT. It yields the protein CASSLFPGGWTEAFF.

V and J are TRBV13 and TRBJ2-3, with D unclear. The CDR3 is made up of 14 amino acids. The ends were cut back, 6 bases at V and 0 bases at J, with 10 bases in the middle. Germline values: CDR1 PRHDT, CDR2 FYEKMQ (reference sequence). The CDR3 nucleotides are TGTGCCAGCAGTCGACCAGAGAGCACAGATACGCAGTATTTT. Translating it yields CASSRPESTDTQYF.

CDR3 bases: TGTGCCACCAGCAGAGATTCGTCTAGCCGCTACGAGCAGTACTTC. This gives the protein CATSRDSSSRYEQYF. The V gene is TRBV15, the J gene TRBJ2-7; maybe TRBD2 (5 bases). The CDR3 consists of 15 residues. Trimming cost V 0 bases and J 3 bases, with 12 bases left between them. The germline CDR1 and CDR2 sequences are LNHNV and YYDKDF (reference sequence).

This rearrangement joins TRBV29-1 to TRBJ2-7; D is uncertain. This CDR3 is 12 amino acids long. V lost 2 bases and J lost 6, with 11 bases in between. Germline V gives CDR1 SQVTM, CDR2 ANQGSEA. The CDR3 protein is CSVETEFGEQYF. CDR3 nucleotides: TGCAGCGTTGAAACAGAGTTCGGCGAGCAGTACTTC.

The chain couples TRBV28 to TRBJ1-2; D is possibly TRBD1 (5 bases). The CDR3 length is 15 residues. Trimming left V 4 bases short and J 4 bases short, with 16 bases between. The V gene's germline CDR1 is MDHEN and CDR2 SYDVKM. Written as DNA, the CDR3 is TGTGCCAGCAGTTCTCCACTGGGACGTCTCTATGGCTACACCTTC. It codes for CASSSPLGRLYGYTF.

The genes are TRBV6-1 and TRBJ1-2; the match to TRBD1 covers 9 bases. Looked up from germline, CDR1 is MNHNS and CDR2 is SASEGT. This CDR3 spans 15 amino acids. The trim removed 4 bases at V and 8 bases at J, leaving 11 bases unmatched. This CDR3 reads CASSGGTGLTRGYTF. The CDR3 DNA reads TGTGCCAGCAGTGGAGGGACAGGGCTTACTCGAGGCTACACCTTC.

The chain has TRBV5-1 and TRBJ1-2; the D is unclear. CDR1 SGHRS and CDR2 YFSETQ come from the germline V gene. V dropped 0 bases and J dropped 5 bases, with 17 bases sitting between them. The CDR3 runs to 16 residues. This CDR3 is CASSLDLGNAPYGYTF. The CDR3 DNA reads as TGCGCCAGCAGCTTGGATTTAGGGAATGCCCCGTATGGCTACACCTTC.

This rearrangement joins TRBV11-2 to TRBJ2-3, with 14 bases lining up with TRBD2. Trimming removed 5 bases from V and 6 bases from J; junction bases left unmatched: 4. The CDR3 is 15 residues long. CDR1 is SGHAT and CDR2 is FQNNGV in the germline V gene. The CDR3 nucleotides are TGTGCCAGCAGCCTACGGACTAGCGGGAGGGATACGCAGTATTTT. Encoded protein: CASSLRTSGRDTQYF.

The V call is TRBV5-6, the J call TRBJ1-3; TRBD1 matches at 7 bases. This CDR3 is built from 12 residues. Germline-derived CDR1 and CDR2 are SGHDT and YYEEEE. V lost 7 bases to trimming and J lost 3 bases; unmatched junction nucleotides: 1. CDR3 bases: TGTGCCAGCGGACAGGTTGGAAACACCATATATTTT. Translation gives CASGQVGNTIYF.

The gene calls are TRBV9 and TRBJ2-7, with 12 bases lining up with TRBD2. Germline CDR1 is SGDLS and CDR2 is YYNGEE. The CDR3 is made up of 16 amino acids. V gave up 3 bases and J gave up 4 bases; unmatched junction bases: 8. DNA for the CDR3: TGTGCCAGCAGCGCCTCTAGCGGGGGGGCTGTTTACGAGCAGTACTTC. It specifies CASSASSGGAVYEQYF.

The CDR3 region is CASSFDRYTDTQYF. CDR3 nucleotide sequence: TGTGCCAGCAGTTTCGACAGATACACAGATACGCAGTATTTT. The chain recombines TRBV27 with TRBJ2-3, with a tentative D call TRBD1 (5 bases). The CDR3 sequence is 14 residues long. Trimming cost V 3 bases and J 2 bases, with 9 bases left between them. CDR1 is MNHEY and CDR2 is SMNVEV in the germline V gene (reference sequence).

J is TRBJ1-3 and V is TRBV6-1, with D tentatively TRBD1 (6 bases). Trimming took 7 bases from V and 0 from J, leaving 10 bases between them. Germline-derived CDR1 and CDR2 are MNHNS and SASEGT. This CDR3 comprises 14 residues. The CDR3 region is CASKGGNSGNTIYF. CDR3 in DNA: TGTGCCAGCAAAGGGGGGAACTCTGGAAACACCATATATTTT.

V gene TRBV28 combines with J gene TRBJ1-4; D perhaps matches TRBD1 (5 bases). The ends were cut back, 1 base at V and 8 bases at J, with 14 bases in the middle. The CDR3 runs to 15 residues. CDR1 is MDHEN and CDR2 is SYDVKM in the germline V gene. This CDR3 is CASSLLGGMREKLFF. CDR3 bases: TGTGCCAGCAGTTTATTGGGGGGGATGCGAGAAAAACTGTTTTTT.

The gene calls are TRBV4-2 and TRBJ2-1; 11 bases line up with TRBD2. The CDR3 is 15 residues long. V lost 2 bases, J lost 7 bases, and 4 bases stayed unmatched. Germline CDR1 is LGHNA and CDR2 is YNFKEQ. The DNA of the CDR3 is TGTGCCAGCAGCCAAACTAGCGGGAGTGGAAATGAGCAGTTCTTC. It is translated as CASSQTSGSGNEQFF.

V gene TRBV15 combines with J gene TRBJ1-4; D is undetermined. The germline V gene has CDR1 LNHNV and CDR2 YYDKDF (reference sequence). CDR3 length: 11 amino acids. Trimming shortened V by 11 bases and J by 8 bases, and 12 bases separated the two germline ends. Written as DNA, the CDR3 is TGTGCCCCTTTGGTTTTGGAAAAACTGTTTTTT. Its protein is CAPLVLEKLFF.

Note on this clone: This CDR3 is also generated by other DNA sequences in the sample. V is TRBV7-2 and J is TRBJ2-7; TRBD1 matches 9 bases. The germline CDR1 and CDR2 sequences are SGHTA and FQGNSA. V lost 2 bases to trimming and J lost 1 base; unmatched junction nucleotides: 3. CDR3 size: 15 residues. This CDR3 reads CASSLTGQGSYEQYF. CDR3 in DNA: TGTGCCAGCAGCTTAACGGGACAGGGATCCTACGAGCAGTACTTC. The full variable domain, completed using reference TRBV7-2 and TRBJ2-7, is GAGVSQSPSNKVTEKGKDVELRCDPISGHTALYWYRQSLGQGLEFLIYFQGNSAPDKSGLPSDRFSAERTGGSVSTLTIQRTQQEDSAVYLCASSLTGQGSYEQYFGPGTRLTVT.

The CDR3 DNA follows: TGTGCCAGCAGCCTGACAGGGAACACTGAAGCTTTCTTT. Translating gives CASSLTGNTEAFF. This chain links TRBV5-5 with TRBJ1-1, with D possibly matching TRBD1 (6 bases). The CDR3 spans 13 residues. Trimming removed 4 bases at V and 1 base at J, with 8 bases between. Germline V lookup: CDR1 SGHKS, CDR2 YYEKEE (reference sequence).

This chain uses TRBV7-8 with TRBJ2-7; possibly TRBD1 for D (6 bases). Germline V gene sequence: CDR1 SGHVS, CDR2 FQNEAQ. This CDR3 is 16 amino acids long. V was pared by 5 bases and J by 6 bases, with 23 bases between. CDR3 DNA: TGTGCCAGCAGCCCTAGCCCCACAGGGAATCCTTTCGAGCAGTACTTC. Protein sequence: CASSPSPTGNPFEQYF.